Shown below are 31 T cell receptor beta chains from a single sample sequenced in a study of T cell clonotyping in hematopoietic cell transplantation. Time point in this sample: recipient sample about 28 days before transplant, after cytoreduction. The assay was immunoSEQ multiplex PCR, and TCRdb's table has in-frame clones only and misses some. The sample consists of approximately 50,000 clones, 80% to 90% of them appearing once. This specimen was peripheral blood mononuclear cells, taken before stem cell transplant. These receptors were taken from a man aged 55 to 70 with biphenotypic leukemia. Some clones in this sample may be carry-over from other donors' samples.

With respect to this clone: The conserved phenylalanine or tryptophan is not found at the CDR3 terminus, so this likely reflects a read error. The limits of the CDR3 on the DNA are not certain, so only TCRdb's listed CDR3 is given. The rearrangement joins TRBV29-1 to TRBJ1-1; TRBD1 was called by the table and not checked on the DNA. 10 amino acids form the CDR3, both terminal residues included. Germline values: CDR1 SQVTM, CDR2 ANQGSEA. This CDR3 reads CSVEDLTARL.

V is TRBV12-2 and J is TRBJ2-3. TRBV12-2 is a documented pseudogene. The CDR3 sequence is 14 residues long. As DNA, the CDR3 is TGTGCAAGTCGCCGGGGCAGCAGCACAGATACGCAGTATTTT. This codes for CASRRGSSTDTQYF.

This chain connects TRBV5-1 to TRBJ2-5; D ambiguous. Per germline, CDR1 SGHRS and CDR2 YFSETQ. The CDR3 contains 12 residues. Trimming pared 5 bases from V and 4 bases from J, leaving 9 bases between. The CDR3 DNA reads TGCGCCAGCAGTGAGACTGTAGAGACCCAGTACTTC. The encoded protein is CASSETVETQYF.

This chain links TRBV29-1 with TRBJ1-1; the D is unclear. The CDR3 runs 14 residues. V was cut by 4 bases and J by 1 base, with 13 bases left in between. Germline V gene lookup returns CDR1 SQVTM and CDR2 ANQGSEA. The CDR3 coding sequence is TGCAGCGTTGTAAGGACTCCGGGGAACACTGAAGCTTTCTTT. Amino acid sequence: CSVVRTPGNTEAFF.

The V call is TRBV28, the J call TRBJ2-3, with TRBD2 matching over 10 bases. In germline, CDR1 is MDHEN, CDR2 SYDVKM. J gave up 4 bases and V 8 bases, and 21 bases lay outside the gene matches. The CDR3 spans 19 residues. CDR3 region: CASRQFPGLAGEEADTQYF. The CDR3 DNA sequence: TGTGCCAGCCGTCAGTTTCCGGGTCTAGCGGGAGAGGAAGCAGATACGCAGTATTTT.

The chain has TRBV20-1 and TRBJ1-1; perhaps TRBD1 as D (5 bases). Germline values: CDR1 DFQATT, CDR2 SNEGSKA (reference sequence). The CDR3 contains 10 residues. V was cut by 4 bases and J by 11 bases, with 11 bases left in between. This chain's CDR3 is CSAIARAAFF. Here the CDR3 DNA reads TGCAGTGCTATAGCCAGGGCCGCTTTCTTT.

The J gene is TRBJ2-7, the V gene TRBV11-2; 7 bases align to TRBD1. The junction had 8 bases not matched to a gene; V was cut back by 7 bases and J by 2 bases. CDR1 and CDR2 (germline): SGHAT, FQNNGV. This CDR3 comprises 14 residues. DNA for the CDR3: TGTGCCAGCACCCTAACAGGGGACACCTACGAGCAGTACTTC. It translates to CASTLTGDTYEQYF.

The V and J genes are TRBV2 and TRBJ1-2, with a possible D match to TRBD1 (6 bases). V lost 5 bases, J lost 1 base, and 11 bases lay in between. Germline V CDR1 and CDR2: SNHLY, FYNNEI. The CDR3 is 14 residues long. The CDR3 protein is CASSRDIFNYGYTF. The DNA of the CDR3 is TGTGCCAGCAGTCGGGACATTTTTAACTATGGCTACACCTTC. The variable domain in full, with the rest retrieved from reference TRBV2 and TRBJ1-2, is EPEVTQTPSHQVTQMGQEVILRCVPISNHLYFYWYRQILGQKVEFLVSFYNNEISEKSEIFDDQFSVERPDGSNFTLKIRSTKLEDSAMYFCASSRDIFNYGYTFGSGTRLTVV.

V and J are TRBV28 and TRBJ2-2; a weak D match, TRBD2 (6 bases). The V gene lost 5 bases and the J gene lost 4 bases, with 14 bases spanning the gap. This CDR3 has 15 amino acids. CDR1 and CDR2 from the germline V gene are MDHEN and SYDVKM. The CDR3 is CASSRGGESTGELFF. The CDR3 coding sequence is TGTGCCAGCAGTAGGGGCGGGGAGTCCACCGGGGAGCTGTTTTTT. Based on the CDR3 plus reference TRBV28 and TRBJ2-2, the full variable domain is DVKVTQSSRYLVKRTGEKVFLECVQDMDHENMFWYRQDPGLGLRLIYFSYDVKMKEKGDIPEGYSVSREKKERFSLILESASTNQTSMYLCASSRGGESTGELFFGEGSRLTVL.

V and J are TRBV14 and TRBJ1-1; D is possibly TRBD1 (6 bases). CDR3 size: 15 residues. The germline gives CDR1 SGHDN, CDR2 FVKESK. Deletions cut 1 base from V and 0 bases from J, with 9 bases between. The CDR3, as DNA: TGTGCCAGCAGCCAAGCACAGGGCATGAACACTGAAGCTTTCTTT. The encoded protein is CASSQAQGMNTEAFF.

The rearrangement uses TRBV28 and TRBJ1-5; D might be TRBD1 (5 bases). The CDR3 contains 14 residues. CDR1 is MDHEN and CDR2 is SYDVKM in the germline V gene. V lost 8 bases and J 6 bases, leaving 17 bases between the germline ends. CDR3 DNA: TGTGCCAGCTCTTGGCAGGGCCAGGGTCAGCCCCAGCATTTT. Translated: CASSWQGQGQPQHF.

This clone was seen just once. The chain links TRBV30 to TRBJ2-3; no reliable D call. The germline V gene has CDR1 GTSNPN and CDR2 SVGIG (reference sequence). Deletions cut 2 bases from V and 0 bases from J, with 12 bases between. The CDR3 has 15 amino acids. CDR3 protein: CAWSTDRPSTDTQYF. The CDR3 DNA sequence: TGTGCCTGGAGTACTGACCGACCAAGCACAGATACGCAGTATTTT.

This sequence joins TRBV27 and TRBJ2-7; D ambiguous. In germline, CDR1 is MNHEY, CDR2 SMNVEV (reference sequence). Trimming pared 4 bases from V and 2 bases from J, leaving 12 bases between. CDR3 length: 14 amino acids. The CDR3 DNA follows: TGTGCCAGCAGTTCCTCTGACAAAGCCTACGAGCAGTACTTC. Its translation is CASSSSDKAYEQYF.

The gene calls are TRBV30 and TRBJ2-7; TRBD2 might be the D (5 bases). Germline V gives CDR1 GTSNPN, CDR2 SVGIG (reference sequence). CDR3 size: 15 residues. Trimming removed 2 bases from V and 3 bases from J, with 17 bases in between. CDR3 nucleotides: TGTGCCTGGAGTCGAGGTAGGTTACGGGACTACGAGCAGTACTTC. Protein sequence: CAWSRGRLRDYEQYF.

This chain links TRBV19 with TRBJ2-2, with D tentatively TRBD2 (6 bases). Deletions cut 7 bases from V and 5 bases from J, with 11 bases between. From germline, CDR1 is LNHDA and CDR2 SQIVND (reference sequence). There are 13 residues in the CDR3. CDR3 region: CASNSGRTGELFF. CDR3 sequence (DNA): TGTGCCAGTAACTCCGGGAGAACCGGGGAGCTGTTTTTT.

This clone has only a few counts. The V call is TRBV9, the J call TRBJ1-2; D remains ambiguous. The CDR3 spans 14 residues. V was clipped by 1 base and J by 4 bases, with 11 bases between them. Germline-derived CDR1 and CDR2 are SGDLS and YYNGEE. The CDR3 DNA follows: TGTGCCAGCAGCGTACTTGAGGGCCCCTATGGCTACACCTTC. This codes for CASSVLEGPYGYTF.

V is TRBV19 and J is TRBJ2-7; a weak D match, TRBD1 (6 bases). The germline CDR1 and CDR2 sequences are LNHDA and SQIVND (reference sequence). CDR3 length: 13 amino acids. V dropped 6 bases and J dropped 4 bases, with 13 bases sitting between them. CDR3 sequence: CASSPLDSYEQYF. CDR3 bases: TGTGCCAGTAGCCCCCTGGACAGTTACGAGCAGTACTTC. The full variable domain, rest sourced from reference TRBV19 and TRBJ2-7, is DGGITQSPKYLFRKEGQNVTLSCEQNLNHDAMYWYRQDPGQGLRLIYYSQIVNDFQKGDIAEGYSVSREKKESFPLTVTSAQKNPTAFYLCASSPLDSYEQYFGPGTRLTVT.

The V gene is TRBV4-2, the J gene TRBJ2-7; 8 positions match TRBD2. Germline values: CDR1 LGHNA, CDR2 YNFKEQ. V lost 1 base to trimming and J lost 0 bases; unmatched junction nucleotides: 5. The CDR3 is made up of 16 amino acids. CDR3 amino acids: CASSQAGRGDSYEQYF. DNA of the CDR3: TGTGCCAGCAGCCAAGCCGGGAGGGGGGACTCCTACGAGCAGTACTTC.

This chain connects TRBV13 to TRBJ2-2; D perhaps matches TRBD2 (7 bases). Germline loops: CDR1 PRHDT, CDR2 FYEKMQ (reference sequence). The CDR3 consists of 21 residues. V shed 0 bases and J shed 0 bases, with 23 bases lying between them. In nucleotides, the CDR3 is TGTGCCAGCAGCTTAGGGTACGGGGGGCCTCAATCCTCAACGAACACCGGGGAGCTGTTTTTT. Amino acid sequence: CASSLGYGGPQSSTNTGELFF.

The chain has TRBV6-4 and TRBJ2-6, with a possible D match to TRBD2 (5 bases). In germline, CDR1 is MRHNA, CDR2 SNTAGT. V was pared by 3 bases and J by 0 bases, with 9 bases between. This CDR3 contains 16 residues. The CDR3 spells CASSEDGGSGANVLTF. CDR3 in DNA: TGTGCCAGCAGTGAGGACGGAGGCTCTGGGGCCAACGTCCTGACTTTC.

The CDR3, as DNA: TGTGCCAGCAGCAATAGGGGGGGACAGGGACAAGAGACCCAGTACTTC. It encodes CASSNRGGQGQETQYF. The rearrangement joins TRBV21-1 to TRBJ2-5; TRBD1 reflects the table's D call only, with no check against the DNA. TRBV21-1 corresponds to a pseudogene. The CDR3 runs 16 residues.

The rearrangement joins TRBV2 to TRBJ2-3, with 7 bases aligning to TRBD2. Germline V gene sequence: CDR1 SNHLY, CDR2 FYNNEI. V lost 4 bases to trimming and J lost 2 bases; unmatched junction nucleotides: 3. The CDR3 is 14 amino acids. CDR3 bases: TGTGCCAGCAGTGGGGCGGGAGACACAGATACGCAGTATTTT. Its protein product is CASSGAGDTDTQYF.

This chain links TRBV9 with TRBJ1-4; 8 bases are a match to TRBD1. CDR3 length: 16 amino acids. CDR1 is SGDLS, CDR2 YYNGEE, per germline. J was trimmed by 7 bases and V by 4 bases; bases with no gene match: 12. In DNA form, the CDR3 reads TGTGCCAGCAGCCCGGGACAGGCAACGAGGGGTGAAAAACTGTTTTTT. It translates to CASSPGQATRGEKLFF. Looking up the rest from reference TRBV9 and TRBJ1-4 gives the full variable domain: DSGVTQTPKHLITATGQRVTLRCSPRSGDLSVYWYQQSLDQGLQFLIQYYNGEERAKGNILERFSAQQFPDLHSELNLSSLELGDSALYFCASSPGQATRGEKLFFGSGTQLSVL.

This sequence joins TRBV9 and TRBJ2-1; 9 nucleotides align to TRBD2. Unmatched junction bases numbered 11, after V lost 4 bases and J lost 6 bases. This CDR3 comprises 16 residues. The germline V gene has CDR1 SGDLS and CDR2 YYNGEE. The CDR3 is CASSFLAGVSVNEQFF. CDR3 DNA: TGTGCCAGCAGCTTCTTAGCGGGAGTCTCGGTCAATGAGCAGTTCTTC.

The chain joins TRBV9 to TRBJ2-7; D is tentatively TRBD1 or TRBD2 (6 bases each). V lost 0 bases and J lost 0, with 7 bases in between. The V gene's germline CDR1 is SGDLS and CDR2 YYNGEE. The CDR3 loop spans 14 amino acids. The CDR3 here is CASSVEGGSYEQYF. CDR3 in DNA: TGTGCCAGCAGCGTAGAGGGGGGCTCCTACGAGCAGTACTTC.

The rearrangement uses TRBV14 and TRBJ2-5; tentative D call: TRBD2 (5 bases). The CDR3 extends over 14 amino acids. Trimming pared 4 bases from V and 2 bases from J, leaving 11 bases between. The germline V gene encodes CDR1 SGHDN and CDR2 FVKESK. For the CDR3, the DNA is TGTGCCAGCAGCCTGCTCGGGGTGCAAGAGACCCAGTACTTC. It yields the protein CASSLLGVQETQYF.

As concerns this clone: The sample carries other DNA sequences with the same CDR3. This chain uses TRBV11-2 with TRBJ2-3; no reliable D call. The CDR3 length is 11 residues. Trimming cost V 1 base and J 9 bases, with 5 bases left between them. The germline V gene has CDR1 SGHAT and CDR2 FQNNGV. CDR3 DNA sequence: TGTGCCAGCAGCTTAGCCGACACGCAGTATTTT. It specifies CASSLADTQYF.

The chain has TRBV4-1 and TRBJ2-7, with a tentative D call TRBD2 (6 bases). From germline, CDR1 is MGHRA and CDR2 YSYEKL. The CDR3 is 18 amino acids. Trimming took off 0 bases at V and 0 bases at J, with 18 bases between the two ends. The CDR3 bases are TGCGCCAGCAGCCAAGACCCGGGGATCCGGCGGGGCTCCTACGAGCAGTACTTC. Protein product: CASSQDPGIRRGSYEQYF.

The chain combines TRBV30 with TRBJ1-4, with D possibly being TRBD1 (5 bases). Looked up from germline, CDR1 is GTSNPN and CDR2 is SVGIG (reference sequence). This CDR3 region has 14 residues. The V and J ends lost 0 bases and 8 bases respectively, with 13 bases between them. The CDR3, as DNA: TGTGCCTGGAGTGTCCTACAGGAGGGGGAAAAACTGTTTTTT. It specifies CAWSVLQEGEKLFF.

The chain is built from TRBV28 and TRBJ1-4, with 8 nucleotides matching TRBD1. V lost 1 base and J lost 4; bases outside the gene matches: 5. This CDR3 contains 16 residues. The germline gives CDR1 MDHEN, CDR2 SYDVKM. CDR3 nucleotide sequence: TGTGCCAGCAGTTTATCCACAGGGGGGGATAATGAAAAACTGTTTTTT. Translated, it gives CASSLSTGGDNEKLFF.

The rearrangement links TRBV30 to TRBJ1-4; D remains ambiguous. CDR3 size: 13 residues. Trimming removed 3 bases at V and 7 bases at J, with 12 bases between. Per the germline V gene, CDR1 is GTSNPN and CDR2 is SVGIG (reference sequence). The DNA of the CDR3 is TGTGCCTGGAGCAGCGAGGGTGCTGAAAAACTGTTTTTT. It specifies CAWSSEGAEKLFF. Together with reference TRBV30 and TRBJ1-4, the CDR3 gives the full variable domain: SQTIHQWPATLVQPVGSPLSLECTVEGTSNPNLYWYRQAAGRGLQLLFYSVGIGQISSEVPQNLSASRPQDRQFILSSKKLLLSDSGFYLCAWSSEGAEKLFFGSGTQLSVL.